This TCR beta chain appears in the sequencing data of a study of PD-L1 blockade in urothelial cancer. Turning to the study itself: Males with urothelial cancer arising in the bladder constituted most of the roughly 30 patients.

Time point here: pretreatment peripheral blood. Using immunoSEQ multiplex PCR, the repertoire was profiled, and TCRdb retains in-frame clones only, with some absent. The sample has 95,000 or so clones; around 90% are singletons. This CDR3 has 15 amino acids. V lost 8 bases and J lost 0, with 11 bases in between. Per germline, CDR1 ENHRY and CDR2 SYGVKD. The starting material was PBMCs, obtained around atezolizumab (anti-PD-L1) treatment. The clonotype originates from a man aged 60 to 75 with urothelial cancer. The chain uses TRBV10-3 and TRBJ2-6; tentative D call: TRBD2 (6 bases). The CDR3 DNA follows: TGTGCCATCTCGGCGGGAAGCTCTGGGGCCAACGTCCTGACTTTC. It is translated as CAISAGSSGANVLTF.